The sequence of this TCR beta chain was determined in a study of CD8 T cells in Susac syndrome. This CDR3 spans 14 amino acids. Germline V gene sequence: CDR1 SNHLY, CDR2 FYNNEI. V shed 4 bases and J shed 5 bases, with 11 bases lying between them. Random hexamers were used to reverse transcribe the RNA input (about 0.5 to 1 ug). Using its own MiXCR run on the immunoSEQ multiplex PCR reads, TCRdb lists one record per CDR3 protein. Among around 140,000 distinct CDR3 sequences listed, roughly 94% were seen once. The V and J genes are TRBV2 and TRBJ1-4; no clear D gene. This clonotype was sampled from a human donor in good health. Source material: CD4+ T cells from PBMCs. CDR3 loop: CASSAMGRNEKLFF. The CDR3 region has the DNA TGTGCCAGCAGTGCAATGGGCCGAAATGAAAAACTGTTTTTT.